The rows below give T cell receptor beta chains drawn from one sample of a study of T cell responses to AZD1222 COVID-19 vaccine. Method: immunoSEQ multiplex PCR; TCRdb's copy keeps in-frame clones and lacks some. The sample consists of approximately 64,000 clones, roughly 89% of them appearing once. The specimen was peripheral blood, collected on day 0 of AZD1222 vaccination. The source of these receptors is an adult in good health. CDR3s include the opening cysteine and the closing phenylalanine or tryptophan. A D gene is named only where the DNA matches it firmly. Size values are once, few and many counts, or a class for expanded clones, and some rows have none.

CDR3 protein: CASRQHRGIDSPLHF
CDR3 DNA: TGTGCCAGCAGGCAACACAGGGGGATAGATTCACCCCTCCACTTT
D gene: TRBD1
J gene: TRBJ1-6
V gene: TRBV6-5
clone size: -

CDR3 protein: CASDRNYGYTF
CDR3 DNA: TGTGCCAGCGACAGAAACTATGGCTACACCTTC
D gene: -
J gene: TRBJ1-2
V gene: TRBV6-5
clone size: -

CDR3 protein: CASSEAGGGKTQYF
CDR3 DNA: TGTGCCAGCAGTGAAGCCGGCGGGGGAAAGACCCAGTACTTC
D gene: TRBD2
J gene: TRBJ2-5
V gene: TRBV6-1
clone size: -

CDR3 protein: CASSPRTVYNEQFF
CDR3 DNA: TGTGCCAGCAGCCCAAGGACAGTGTACAATGAGCAGTTCTTC
D gene: -
J gene: TRBJ2-1
V gene: TRBV7-9
clone size: -

CDR3 protein: CASSVGVGGANTEAFF
CDR3 DNA: TGTGCCAGCAGCGTAGGGGTCGGAGGGGCAAACACTGAAGCTTTCTTT
D gene: -
J gene: TRBJ1-1
V gene: TRBV27
clone size: -

CDR3 protein: CASSPYPGQPQHF
CDR3 DNA: TGTGCCAGCAGCCCCTACCCGGGGCAGCCCCAGCATTTT
D gene: -
J gene: TRBJ1-5
V gene: TRBV7-2
clone size: -

CDR3 protein: CASSSGSVDTQYF
CDR3 DNA: TGTGCCAGCAGCTCGGGGTCGGTAGATACGCAGTATTTT
D gene: -
J gene: TRBJ2-3
V gene: TRBV7-2
clone size: -

CDR3 protein: CASSLFQKHVYGYTF
CDR3 DNA: TGTGCCAGCAGCTTGTTCCAGAAACACGTCTATGGCTACACCTTC
D gene: -
J gene: TRBJ1-2
V gene: TRBV5-6
clone size: -

CDR3 protein: CATSDQTGSGYTF
CDR3 DNA: TGTGCCACCAGTGATCAGACAGGGTCTGGCTACACCTTC
D gene: TRBD1
J gene: TRBJ1-2
V gene: TRBV24-1
clone size: -

CDR3 protein: CASSTAARGGPQHF
CDR3 DNA: TGTGCCAGCAGCACCGCCGCCCGCGGGGGGCCCCAGCATTTT
D gene: -
J gene: TRBJ1-5
V gene: TRBV7-2
clone size: few

CDR3 protein: CASSDRRVGELFF
CDR3 DNA: TGTGCCAGCAGTGATAGGCGCGTCGGGGAGCTGTTTTTT
D gene: -
J gene: TRBJ2-2
V gene: TRBV2
clone size: -

CDR3 protein: CASSVQGQNQETQYF
CDR3 DNA: TGTGCCAGCAGCGTTCAGGGACAGAACCAAGAGACCCAGTACTTC
D gene: TRBD1
J gene: TRBJ2-5
V gene: TRBV9
clone size: -

CDR3 protein: CASSPALGGYNEQFF
CDR3 DNA: TGTGCCAGCAGTCCCGCCCTCGGGGGCTACAATGAGCAGTTCTTC
D gene: -
J gene: TRBJ2-1
V gene: TRBV6-2/TRBV6-3
clone size: -

CDR3 protein: CASSFLWRGGGTDTQYF
CDR3 DNA: TGTGCCAGCAGCTTCCTCTGGCGGGGGGGAGGCACAGATACGCAGTATTTT
D gene: TRBD2
J gene: TRBJ2-3
V gene: TRBV7-2
clone size: -

CDR3 protein: CASSASTDTQYF
CDR3 DNA: TGCGCCAGCAGCGCGAGCACAGATACGCAGTATTTT
D gene: -
J gene: TRBJ2-3
V gene: TRBV5-1
clone size: -

CDR3 protein: CASSQQGFGIAEAFF
CDR3 DNA: TGTGCCAGCAGTCAACAGGGCTTTGGGATCGCTGAAGCTTTCTTT
D gene: -
J gene: TRBJ1-1
V gene: TRBV2
clone size: once

CDR3 protein: CSALPYNEQFF
CDR3 DNA: TGCAGTGCCCTCCCCTACAATGAGCAGTTCTTC
D gene: -
J gene: TRBJ2-1
V gene: TRBV20-1
clone size: -

CDR3 protein: CASSFGGNQPQHF
CDR3 DNA: TGTGCCAGCAGTTTCGGGGGGAATCAGCCCCAGCATTTT
D gene: -
J gene: TRBJ1-5
V gene: TRBV12-3/TRBV12-4
clone size: -

CDR3 protein: CASSPGRGGYSNQPQHF
CDR3 DNA: TGTGCCAGCAGTCCCGGACGGGGGGGTTATAGCAATCAGCCCCAGCATTTT
D gene: -
J gene: TRBJ1-5
V gene: TRBV6-6
clone size: -

CDR3 protein: CASSESYRNSPLHF
CDR3 DNA: TGTGCCAGCAGTGAGTCGTATCGTAATTCACCCCTCCACTTT
D gene: -
J gene: TRBJ1-6
V gene: TRBV28
clone size: -

CDR3 protein: CASSKDRGTEQYF
CDR3 DNA: TGCGCCAGCAGTAAAGACAGGGGGACCGAGCAGTACTTC
D gene: TRBD1
J gene: TRBJ2-7
V gene: TRBV10-2
clone size: -

CDR3 protein: CAISESWRGTDTQYF
CDR3 DNA: TGTGCCATCAGTGAGTCTTGGCGGGGCACAGATACGCAGTATTTT
D gene: -
J gene: TRBJ2-3
V gene: TRBV10-3
clone size: -

CDR3 protein: CASRSGGQGWGYTF
CDR3 DNA: TGTGCCAGCAGATCCGGGGGACAGGGATGGGGCTACACCTTC
D gene: TRBD1
J gene: TRBJ1-2
V gene: TRBV28
clone size: few

CDR3 protein: CASSGTDSYEQYF
CDR3 DNA: TGTGCCAGCAGTGGGACCGATTCCTACGAGCAGTACTTC
D gene: -
J gene: TRBJ2-7
V gene: TRBV9
clone size: -

CDR3 protein: CASSESLDQPQHF
CDR3 DNA: TGTGCCAGCAGTGAGTCGCTCGATCAGCCCCAGCATTTT
D gene: -
J gene: TRBJ1-5
V gene: TRBV6-1
clone size: -

CDR3 protein: CASSYSTGTVEAFF
CDR3 DNA: TGTGCCAGCAGCTATTCGACAGGGACCGTTGAAGCTTTCTTT
D gene: TRBD1
J gene: TRBJ1-1
V gene: TRBV7-3
clone size: -

CDR3 protein: CAISSGVEAYGYTF
CDR3 DNA: TGTGCCATCAGTTCAGGGGTAGAGGCCTATGGCTACACCTTC
D gene: -
J gene: TRBJ1-2
V gene: TRBV10-3
clone size: -

CDR3 protein: CASSVGTGGALRRQYF
CDR3 DNA: TGTGCCAGCAGTGTCGGGACAGGGGGCGCATTACGACGGCAGTACTTC
D gene: TRBD1
J gene: TRBJ2-7
V gene: TRBV2
clone size: -